These 32 T cell receptor beta chains were sequenced from one sample in a study of OX40 agonist ivuxolimab in advanced cancers. Here immunoSEQ multiplex PCR was the method, and the copy in TCRdb shows in-frame clones only, minus some. The sample lists roughly 80,000 clones, under 90% occurring once. The sequenced sample was CD4+ or CD8+ T cells sorted from blood, obtained in a trial of the OX40 agonist ivuxolimab. These receptors came from an adult with an advanced solid tumor such as melanoma, head and neck, liver or kidney cancer.

In its sample, this clone was seen many times. V usage is TRBV7-8 and J usage is TRBJ1-1; 7 bases are a match to TRBD1. Germline CDR1 SGHVS, CDR2 FQNEAQ. The trim removed 5 bases at V and 1 base at J, leaving 10 bases unmatched. This CDR3 is 16 amino acids long. CDR3 DNA: TGTGCCAGCAGCCTGAACATGGACAGGAGGAACACTGAAGCTTTCTTT. This sequence encodes CASSLNMDRRNTEAFF.

Turning to this clone: The junction does not match germline at one end; this may be a read error. Other nucleotide sequences in the sample specify the same CDR3. The chain couples TRBV18 to TRBJ2-2; D may match TRBD1 or TRBD2 (5 bases each). This CDR3 is 15 amino acids long. Germline V gene data show CDR1 as KGHSH and CDR2 as LQKENI. The CDR3 DNA reads TGTGCCAGCTCACCACGGCAGGGAGATGCCGGGGAGCTATTTTTT. It is translated as CASSPRQGDAGELFF.

V and J are TRBV5-1 and TRBJ1-4, with no clear D. Germline V gene data show CDR1 as SGHRS and CDR2 as YFSETQ. Deletions cut 4 bases from V and 0 bases from J, with 10 bases between. CDR3 length: 15 residues. The CDR3 loop reads CASSAYSATNEKLFF. DNA of the CDR3: TGCGCCAGCAGCGCCTACAGCGCAACTAATGAAAAACTGTTTTTT.

This chain connects TRBV19 to TRBJ1-2, with D uncertain. The CDR3 is 13 amino acids. The V end lost 3 bases, the J end lost 1 base, and 6 bases lay between the germline ends. Germline V gene lookup returns CDR1 LNHDA and CDR2 SQIVND (reference sequence). The CDR3 sequence: CASSMAVNYGYTF. DNA for the CDR3: TGTGCCAGTAGTATGGCGGTTAACTATGGCTACACCTTC.

This rearrangement joins TRBV11-2 to TRBJ2-1; 10 bases are a match to TRBD2. CDR3 length: 18 residues. Germline V gene sequence: CDR1 SGHAT, CDR2 FQNNGV. V shed 2 bases, J shed 6 bases, and the junction held 13 bases outside the gene matches. CDR3 coding DNA: TGTGCCAGCAGCTTACGTCCACTCGCCAGCGGGAGGGCCAATGAGCAGTTCTTC. Its translation is CASSLRPLASGRANEQFF.

The chain employs TRBV9 and TRBJ1-1, with D possibly TRBD1 on 5 matching bases. CDR1 is SGDLS, CDR2 YYNGEE, per germline. V was trimmed by 2 bases and J by 0 bases, leaving 11 bases between them. The CDR3 has 15 amino acids. CDR3 residues: CASSVATAMNTEAFF. The DNA for the CDR3 is TGTGCCAGCAGCGTGGCGACAGCCATGAACACTGAAGCTTTCTTT.

J is TRBJ2-5 and V is TRBV27, with D possibly being TRBD1 (6 bases). Per the germline V gene, CDR1 is MNHEY and CDR2 is SMNVEV (reference sequence). There are 15 residues in the CDR3. Trimming stripped 3 bases from V and 4 bases from J, with 15 bases between. The CDR3 bases are TGTGCCAGCAGTTTCCGACGCACAGGGCTAGAGACCCAGTACTTC. Protein: CASSFRRTGLETQYF.

The CDR3 bases are TGTGCCAGCAGCATTACTAGCGCGCGCACAGATACGCAGTATTTT. It specifies CASSITSARTDTQYF. The chain carries TRBV7-9 and TRBJ2-3, with TRBD2 matching over 7 bases. Germline lookup yields CDR1 SEHNR and CDR2 FQNEAQ (reference sequence). The CDR3 has 15 residues. V shed 5 bases, J shed 1 base, and the junction held 6 bases outside the gene matches. Filled out from reference TRBV7-9 and TRBJ2-3, the complete variable domain reads DTGVSQNPRHKITKRGQNVTFRCDPISEHNRLYWYRQTLGQGPEFLTYFQNEAQLEKSRLLSDRFSAERPKGSFSTLEIQRTEQGDSAMYLCASSITSARTDTQYFGPGTRLTVL.

V and J are TRBV30 and TRBJ1-6; 8 bases agree with TRBD1. Germline lookup yields CDR1 GTSNPN and CDR2 SVGIG (reference sequence). V trimming: 5 bases; J trimming: 8 bases; junction bases outside the gene matches: 5. This CDR3 spans 13 amino acids. CDR3 protein: CAWETGGYSPLHF. CDR3 in DNA: TGTGCCTGGGAAACAGGGGGGTATTCACCCCTCCACTTT.

The chain joins TRBV2 to TRBJ2-7; 7 positions match TRBD1. This CDR3 comprises 12 residues. CDR1 is SNHLY and CDR2 is FYNNEI in the germline V gene. Trimming removed 8 bases from V and 5 bases from J; junction bases left unmatched: 6. Here the CDR3 reads CASLRGRDEQYF. Written as DNA, the CDR3 is TGTGCCAGCTTAAGGGGGCGGGACGAGCAGTACTTC.

The chain couples TRBV7-2 to TRBJ2-3; D gene uncertain. CDR3 length: 12 residues. V was pared by 6 bases and J by 5 bases, with 9 bases between. Germline V CDR1 and CDR2: SGHTA, FQGNSA. The CDR3 region is CASSLRQDTQYF. In DNA, the CDR3 is TGTGCCAGCAGTTTAAGACAAGATACGCAGTATTTT. The full variable domain, rest sourced from reference TRBV7-2 and TRBJ2-3, is GAGVSQSPSNKVTEKGKDVELRCDPISGHTALYWYRQSLGQGLEFLIYFQGNSAPDKSGLPSDRFSAERTGGSVSTLTIQRTQQEDSAVYLCASSLRQDTQYFGPGTRLTVL.

The chain has TRBV7-9 and TRBJ1-1; D gene uncertain. The V and J ends lost 2 bases and 2 bases respectively, with 3 bases between them. CDR1 and CDR2 (germline): SEHNR, FQNEAQ (reference sequence). This CDR3 spans 12 amino acids. The CDR3 DNA is TGTGCCAGCAGCTTATTTAACACTGAAGCTTTCTTT. Translating it yields CASSLFNTEAFF.

V is TRBV6-5 and J is TRBJ1-2, with no clear D. With 6 bases removed from V and 4 bases from J, the gap between germline ends came to 12 bases. The CDR3 has 13 amino acids. Germline V gene sequence: CDR1 MNHEY, CDR2 SVGAGI. The CDR3 DNA reads as TGTGCCAGCAGCCCAGACGGTTCCTATGGCTACACCTTC. Translating gives CASSPDGSYGYTF.

The gene calls are TRBV28 and TRBJ1-2; D uncertain. The CDR3 extends over 14 amino acids. The V gene lost 2 bases and the J gene lost 4 bases, with 11 bases spanning the gap. Germline CDR1 reads MDHEN; CDR2 reads SYDVKM. Here the CDR3 reads CASSLGYAVYGYTF. CDR3 DNA sequence: TGTGCCAGCAGTTTAGGTTATGCGGTCTATGGCTACACCTTC.

The chain uses TRBV7-9 and TRBJ2-1; 11 nucleotides align to TRBD2. V lost 0 bases, J lost 8 bases, and 3 bases stayed unmatched. Germline V gives CDR1 SEHNR, CDR2 FQNEAQ (reference sequence). This CDR3 is built from 15 residues. CDR3: CASSLAGTSGYEQFF. As DNA, the CDR3 is TGTGCCAGCAGCTTAGCGGGGACTAGCGGTTATGAGCAGTTCTTC.

The chain has TRBV5-4 and TRBJ1-2; unclear D gene. V lost 4 bases and J lost 1, with 8 bases in between. The germline V gene encodes CDR1 SGHNT and CDR2 YYREEE (reference sequence). This CDR3 comprises 13 residues. As DNA, the CDR3 is TGTGCCAGCAGCGAAGGGTATAACTATGGCTACACCTTC. It is translated as CASSEGYNYGYTF.

V gene TRBV27 combines with J gene TRBJ2-5; D could derive from TRBD1 or TRBD2 (5 bases each). The DNA end is more similar to TRBJ2-7, so the J call may be wrong. The CDR3 is made up of 19 amino acids. Germline values: CDR1 MNHEY, CDR2 SMNVEV (reference sequence). In nucleotides, the CDR3 is TGTGCCAGCAGGAAATTGTTAGTCCCGGAGGCAGGGCGCGGCTACGAGCAGTACTTC. Encoded protein: CASRKLLVPEAGRGYEQYF.

The rearrangement uses TRBV11-3 and TRBJ2-1; weak D call: TRBD2 (6 bases). The ends were cut back, 7 bases at V and 7 bases at J, with 11 bases in the middle. Germline CDR1 reads SGHNT; CDR2 reads YENEEA. This CDR3 is 12 amino acids long. CDR3 coding DNA: TGTGCCAGCAACGGACGGGAGAATGAGCAGTTCTTC. It codes for CASNGRENEQFF. The full variable domain, rest sourced from reference TRBV11-3 and TRBJ2-1, is EAGVVQSPRYKIIEKKQPVAFWCNPISGHNTLYWYLQNLGQGPELLIRYENEEAVDDSQLPKDRFSAERLKGVDSTLKIQPAELGDSAVYLCASNGRENEQFFGPGTRLTVL.

This clone came up once. The chain has TRBV5-1 and TRBJ2-3, with D possibly being TRBD1 or TRBD2 (5 bases each). The CDR3 covers 14 residues. CDR1 SGHRS and CDR2 YFSETQ come from the germline V gene. V lost 5 bases, J lost 3 bases, and 13 bases lay in between. The CDR3: CASRVGVGTDTQYF. The DNA for the CDR3 is TGCGCCAGCAGAGTGGGGGTCGGGACAGATACGCAGTATTTT.

The J gene is TRBJ2-2, the V gene TRBV25-1; 8 bases align to TRBD2. Germline V gene lookup returns CDR1 MGHDK and CDR2 SYGVNS. V was clipped by 3 bases and J by 1 base; unmatched bases: 10. The CDR3 contains 18 residues. The CDR3 DNA reads TGTGCCAGCAGTGATGTGAGGGGTAGCGGGATGAACACCGGGGAGCTGTTTTTT. Amino acid sequence: CASSDVRGSGMNTGELFF.

This sequence joins TRBV20-1 and TRBJ2-7, with D tentatively TRBD1 (6 bases). The CDR3 consists of 11 residues. Germline CDR1 is DFQATT and CDR2 is SNEGSKA (reference sequence). The V gene lost 5 bases and the J gene lost 3 bases, with 8 bases spanning the gap. The CDR3 region is CSASDSYEQYF. The CDR3 bases are TGCAGTGCTTCGGACAGCTACGAGCAGTACTTC.

The chain links TRBV19 to TRBJ1-2, with 10 bases fitting TRBD1. The length of the CDR3 is 16 residues. CDR1 LNHDA and CDR2 SQIVND come from the germline V gene (reference sequence). The J segment lost 8 bases and the V segment lost 4 bases, leaving 13 bases of the junction unmatched. CDR3 loop: CASSKRQGASLDGYTF. The CDR3 DNA sequence: TGTGCCAGTAGTAAACGACAGGGGGCGTCCCTAGACGGCTACACCTTC.

The chain carries TRBV28 and TRBJ2-5; 8 nucleotides line up with TRBD1. J lost 4 bases, V lost 3 bases, and 7 bases had no gene match. Germline CDR1 and CDR2: MDHEN and SYDVKM. The CDR3 is 15 amino acids. The CDR3 DNA reads TGTGCCAGCAGTTTTGTAGGACAGGGTGGAGAGACCCAGTACTTC. Translated: CASSFVGQGGETQYF.

The chain links TRBV7-9 to TRBJ1-1; no clear D. Trimming stripped 2 bases from V and 1 base from J, with 5 bases between. Germline V gene sequence: CDR1 SEHNR, CDR2 FQNEAQ (reference sequence). The CDR3 runs to 13 residues. DNA for the CDR3: TGTGCCAGCAGCTTACGTCAGAACACTGAAGCTTTCTTT. Protein product: CASSLRQNTEAFF.

This clone has just one count. J is TRBJ2-5 and V is TRBV7-2; 14 nucleotides match TRBD2. The CDR3 contains 17 residues. The germline V gene has CDR1 SGHTA and CDR2 FQGNSA. With 5 bases clipped from V and 3 bases from J, the junction kept 8 bases outside the gene matches. Written as DNA, the CDR3 is TGTGCCAGCAGCCCGGGACTAGCGGGGGCCGATAAAGAGACCCAGTACTTC. Amino acid sequence: CASSPGLAGADKETQYF.

This chain uses TRBV7-2 with TRBJ2-5, with 10 bases that match TRBD1. Germline CDR1 SGHTA, CDR2 FQGNSA. The V and J ends lost 5 bases and 5 bases, in that order; junction bases with no gene match: 8. There are 15 residues in the CDR3. Here the CDR3 DNA reads TGTGCCAGCAGCCCGCGACAGGGGGCGCGGGAGACCCAGTACTTC. It yields the protein CASSPRQGARETQYF.

As concerns this clone: This could be a read error, since a much larger clone is one nucleotide away. The sample holds other DNA sequences that translate to the same CDR3. V and J are TRBV13 and TRBJ1-6, with D perhaps matching TRBD1 (6 bases). V was trimmed by 5 bases and J by 4 bases, leaving 9 bases between them. Germline V gene lookup returns CDR1 PRHDT and CDR2 FYEKMQ (reference sequence). The CDR3 is 14 amino acids. The CDR3: CASSPGQYNSPLHF. As DNA, the CDR3 is TGTGCCAGCAGCCCCGGACAGTATAATTCACCCCTCCACTTT.

The chain uses TRBV30 and TRBJ1-2; D unclear. CDR3 size: 15 residues. Per the germline V gene, CDR1 is GTSNPN and CDR2 is SVGIG (reference sequence). Trimming removed 0 bases from V and 4 bases from J, with 15 bases in between. CDR3 residues: CAWSVPSEISYGYTF. The DNA of the CDR3 is TGTGCCTGGAGTGTACCGTCCGAGATAAGCTATGGCTACACCTTC.

The genes are TRBV11-2 and TRBJ2-7; 9 nucleotides agree with TRBD1. V lost 0 bases and J lost 3; bases outside the gene matches: 3. This CDR3 comprises 15 residues. The germline CDR1 and CDR2 sequences are SGHAT and FQNNGV. Here the CDR3 DNA reads TGTGCCAGCAGCTTAGAGAGGGGACAGGGCTACGAGCAGTACTTC. This codes for CASSLERGQGYEQYF.

The chain combines TRBV11-3 with TRBJ2-7, with D possibly matching TRBD2 (5 bases). Trimming took 5 bases from V and 5 from J, leaving 13 bases between them. Germline lookup yields CDR1 SGHNT and CDR2 YENEEA. The CDR3 runs 13 residues. DNA for the CDR3: TGTGCCAGCAGCCCACGAGCGGAGCACGAGCAGTACTTC. Encoded protein: CASSPRAEHEQYF.

This clone occurred a few times. This chain connects TRBV10-3 to TRBJ2-2; D unclear. V lost 10 bases and J lost 4, with 10 bases in between. The germline V gene has CDR1 ENHRY and CDR2 SYGVKD. The CDR3 loop spans 12 amino acids. The CDR3 sequence is CATMEGTGELFF. As DNA, the CDR3 is TGTGCCACCATGGAAGGCACCGGGGAGCTGTTTTTT.

This clone is a singleton in its sample. The CDR3 sequence is CASIPGQGGYQPQHF. For the CDR3, the DNA is TGTGCCAGCATCCCGGGACAGGGGGGATATCAGCCCCAGCATTTT. This chain connects TRBV5-8 to TRBJ1-5, with 11 bases aligning to TRBD1. Germline loops: CDR1 SGHTS, CDR2 YDEGEE. The CDR3 runs to 15 residues. V was clipped by 6 bases and J by 5 bases; unmatched bases: 7.